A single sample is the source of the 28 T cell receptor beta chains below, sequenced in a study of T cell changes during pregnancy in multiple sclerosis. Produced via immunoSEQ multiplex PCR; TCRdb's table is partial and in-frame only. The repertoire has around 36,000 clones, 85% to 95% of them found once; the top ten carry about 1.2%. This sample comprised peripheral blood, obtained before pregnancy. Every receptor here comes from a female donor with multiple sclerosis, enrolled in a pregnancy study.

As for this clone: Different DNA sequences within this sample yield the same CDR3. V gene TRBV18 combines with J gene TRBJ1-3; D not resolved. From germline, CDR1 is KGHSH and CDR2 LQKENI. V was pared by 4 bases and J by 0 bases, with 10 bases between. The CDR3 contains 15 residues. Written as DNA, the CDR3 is TGTGCCAGCTCACTAAGCCGGGACTCTGGAAACACCATATATTTT. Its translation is CASSLSRDSGNTIYF.

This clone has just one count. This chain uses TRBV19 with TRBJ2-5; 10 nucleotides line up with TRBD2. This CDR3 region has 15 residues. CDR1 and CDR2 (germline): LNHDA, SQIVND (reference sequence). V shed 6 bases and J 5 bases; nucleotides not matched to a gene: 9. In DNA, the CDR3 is TGTGCCAGTAGCGCGGCCCTAGCGGGAGCTGAGACCCAGTACTTC. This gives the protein CASSAALAGAETQYF.

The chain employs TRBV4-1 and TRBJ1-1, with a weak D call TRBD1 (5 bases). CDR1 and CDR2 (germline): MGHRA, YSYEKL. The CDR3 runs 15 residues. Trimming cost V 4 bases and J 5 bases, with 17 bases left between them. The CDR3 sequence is CASSLSAGTRTEAFF. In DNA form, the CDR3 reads TGCGCCAGCAGCCTCTCGGCCGGGACTCGGACTGAAGCTTTCTTT.

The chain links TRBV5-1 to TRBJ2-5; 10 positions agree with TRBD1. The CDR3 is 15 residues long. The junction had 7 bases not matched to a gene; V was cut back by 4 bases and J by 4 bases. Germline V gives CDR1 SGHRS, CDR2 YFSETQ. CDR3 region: CASSPGGDRGETQYF. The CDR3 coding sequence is TGCGCCAGCAGCCCCGGGGGGGACAGGGGAGAGACCCAGTACTTC.

CDR3 sequence (DNA): TGCGCCAGCAGCCACCCCCCGGGGGTCTCCACTGAAGCTTTCTTT. It is translated as CASSHPPGVSTEAFF. The V and J genes are TRBV4-1 and TRBJ1-1; a weak D match, TRBD1 (5 bases). Germline CDR1 reads MGHRA; CDR2 reads YSYEKL. The CDR3 loop spans 15 amino acids. Trimming shortened V by 3 bases and J by 4 bases, and 15 bases separated the two germline ends.

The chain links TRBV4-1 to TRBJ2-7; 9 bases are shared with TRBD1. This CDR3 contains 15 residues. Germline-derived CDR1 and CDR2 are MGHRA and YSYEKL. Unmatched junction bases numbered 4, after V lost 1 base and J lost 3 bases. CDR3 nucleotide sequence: TGCGCCAGCAGCCAAGTGAAGGGACAGGGCTACGAGCAGTACTTC. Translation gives CASSQVKGQGYEQYF.

CDR3 in amino acids: CASSLEGGMATNEKLFF. CDR3 nucleotide sequence: TGTGCCAGCAGCTTGGAGGGCGGGATGGCAACTAATGAAAAACTGTTTTTT. This sequence joins TRBV5-6 and TRBJ1-4, with unresolved D. CDR1 and CDR2 (germline): SGHDT, YYEEEE. The V end was cut by 0 bases, the J end by 0 bases, with 12 bases between. The CDR3 runs 17 residues. The whole variable domain, filled in from reference TRBV5-6 and TRBJ1-4, reads DAGVTQSPTHLIKTRGQQVTLRCSPKSGHDTVSWYQQALGQGPQFIFQYYEEEERQRGNFPDRFSGHQFPNYSSELNVNALLLGDSALYLCASSLEGGMATNEKLFFGSGTQLSVL.

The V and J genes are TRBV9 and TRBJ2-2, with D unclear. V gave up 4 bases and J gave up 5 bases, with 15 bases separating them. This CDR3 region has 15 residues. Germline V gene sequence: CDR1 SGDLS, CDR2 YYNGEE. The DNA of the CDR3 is TGTGCCAGCAGCCCGCGCCCCGCGAGGACCGGGGAGCTGTTTTTT. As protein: CASSPRPARTGELFF.

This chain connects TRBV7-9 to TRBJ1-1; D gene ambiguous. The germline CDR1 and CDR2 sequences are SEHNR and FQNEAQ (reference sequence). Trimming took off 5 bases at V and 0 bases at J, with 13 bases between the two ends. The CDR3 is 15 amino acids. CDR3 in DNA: TGTGCCAGCAGCCTTCGGGGTCCCATGAACACTGAAGCTTTCTTT. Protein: CASSLRGPMNTEAFF.

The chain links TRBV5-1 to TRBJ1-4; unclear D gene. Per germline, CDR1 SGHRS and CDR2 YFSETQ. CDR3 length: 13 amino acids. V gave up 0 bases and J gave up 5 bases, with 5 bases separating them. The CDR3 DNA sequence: TGCGCCAGCAGCTTGGAACACAATGAAAAACTGTTTTTT. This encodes CASSLEHNEKLFF.

The CDR3 nucleotides are TGCGCCAGCAGTGAGATTGGGGAGTCCTACGAGCAGTACTTC. Amino acids: CASSEIGESYEQYF. The genes are TRBV10-2 and TRBJ2-7; perhaps TRBD2 as D (5 bases). The CDR3 totals 14 residues. CDR1 is WSHSY, CDR2 SAAADI, per germline. Trimming pared 2 bases from V and 1 base from J, leaving 9 bases between.

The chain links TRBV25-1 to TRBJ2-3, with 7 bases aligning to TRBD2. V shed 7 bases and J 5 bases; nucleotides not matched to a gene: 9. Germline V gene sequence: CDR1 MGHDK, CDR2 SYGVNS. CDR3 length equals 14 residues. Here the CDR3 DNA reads TGTGCCAGCACTACCGGGACTACCTTAGATACGCAGTATTTT. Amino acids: CASTTGTTLDTQYF.

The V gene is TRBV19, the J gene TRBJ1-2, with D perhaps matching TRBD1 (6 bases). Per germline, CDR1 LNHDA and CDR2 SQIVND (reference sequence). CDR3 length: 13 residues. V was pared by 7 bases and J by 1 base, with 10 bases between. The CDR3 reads CASNEDSNYGYTF. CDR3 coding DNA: TGTGCCAGTAATGAGGACAGTAACTATGGCTACACCTTC.

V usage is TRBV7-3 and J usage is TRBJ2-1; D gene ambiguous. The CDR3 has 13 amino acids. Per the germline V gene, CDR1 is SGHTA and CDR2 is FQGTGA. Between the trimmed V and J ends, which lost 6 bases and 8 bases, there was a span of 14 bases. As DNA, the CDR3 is TGTGCCAGCAGTCGTCCCGGAGTCGATGAGCAGTTCTTC. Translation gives CASSRPGVDEQFF.

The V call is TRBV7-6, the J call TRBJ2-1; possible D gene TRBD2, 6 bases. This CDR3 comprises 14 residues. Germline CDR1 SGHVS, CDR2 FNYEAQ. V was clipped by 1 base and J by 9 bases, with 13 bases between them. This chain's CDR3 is CASSLGLGRREQFF. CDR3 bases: TGTGCCAGCAGCTTAGGACTAGGTCGGCGTGAGCAGTTCTTC.

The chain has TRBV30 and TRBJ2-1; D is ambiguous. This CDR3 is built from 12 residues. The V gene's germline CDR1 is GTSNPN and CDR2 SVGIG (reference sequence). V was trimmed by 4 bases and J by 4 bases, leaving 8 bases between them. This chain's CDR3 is CAWKLGYNEQFF. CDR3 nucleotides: TGTGCCTGGAAGCTAGGATACAATGAGCAGTTCTTC.

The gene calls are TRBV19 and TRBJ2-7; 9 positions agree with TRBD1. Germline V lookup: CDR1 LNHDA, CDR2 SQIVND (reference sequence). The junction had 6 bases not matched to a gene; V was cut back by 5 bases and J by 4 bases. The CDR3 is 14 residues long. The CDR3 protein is CASSGNRGRYEQYF. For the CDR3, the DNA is TGTGCCAGTAGTGGGAACAGGGGGCGTTACGAGCAGTACTTC.

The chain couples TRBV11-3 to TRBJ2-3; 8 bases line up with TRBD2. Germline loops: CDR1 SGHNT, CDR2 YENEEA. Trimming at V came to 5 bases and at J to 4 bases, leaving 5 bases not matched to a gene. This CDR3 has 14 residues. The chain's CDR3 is CASSPGLAADTQYF. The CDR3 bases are TGTGCCAGCAGCCCCGGACTAGCTGCAGATACGCAGTATTTT.

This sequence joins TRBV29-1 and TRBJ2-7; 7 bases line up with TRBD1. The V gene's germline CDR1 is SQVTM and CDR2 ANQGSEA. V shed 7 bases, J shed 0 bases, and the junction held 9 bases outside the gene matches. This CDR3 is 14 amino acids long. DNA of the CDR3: TGCAGCGCCTTTGGGCGGACAGGCTCCTACGAGCAGTACTTC. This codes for CSAFGRTGSYEQYF.

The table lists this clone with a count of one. The CDR3 DNA reads TGTGCCAGCAGCCCCTTAGCGGGCCCCTACAATGAGCAGTTCTTC. Encoded protein: CASSPLAGPYNEQFF. V gene TRBV14 combines with J gene TRBJ2-1; 7 bases are shared with TRBD2. The CDR3 is 15 residues long. Trimming at V came to 4 bases and at J to 2 bases, leaving 5 bases not matched to a gene. Germline CDR1 is SGHDN and CDR2 is FVKESK. The variable domain in full, with the rest retrieved from reference TRBV14 and TRBJ2-1, is EAGVTQFPSHSVIEKGQTVTLRCDPISGHDNLYWYRRVMGKEIKFLLHFVKESKQDESGMPNNRFLAERTGGTYSTLKVQPAELEDSGVYFCASSPLAGPYNEQFFGPGTRLTVL.

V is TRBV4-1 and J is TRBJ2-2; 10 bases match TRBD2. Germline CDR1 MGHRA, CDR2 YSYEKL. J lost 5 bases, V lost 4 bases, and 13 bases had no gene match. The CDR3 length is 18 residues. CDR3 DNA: TGCGCCAGCAGCCCCCGAAGGCTAGCGGGAGTAAGGACCGGGGAGCTGTTTTTT. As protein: CASSPRRLAGVRTGELFF.

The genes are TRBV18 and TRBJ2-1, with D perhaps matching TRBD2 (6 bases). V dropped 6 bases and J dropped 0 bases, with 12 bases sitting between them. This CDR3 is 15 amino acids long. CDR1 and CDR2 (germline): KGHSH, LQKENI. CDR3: CASSPWRDSYNEQFF. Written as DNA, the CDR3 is TGTGCCAGCTCCCCTTGGCGGGACTCCTACAATGAGCAGTTCTTC.

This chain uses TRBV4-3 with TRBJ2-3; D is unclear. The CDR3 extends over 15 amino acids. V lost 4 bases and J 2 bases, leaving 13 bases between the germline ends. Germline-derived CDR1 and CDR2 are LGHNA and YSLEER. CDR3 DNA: TGCGCCAGCAGCCCAGTGCAATTTGACACAGATACGCAGTATTTT. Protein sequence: CASSPVQFDTDTQYF.

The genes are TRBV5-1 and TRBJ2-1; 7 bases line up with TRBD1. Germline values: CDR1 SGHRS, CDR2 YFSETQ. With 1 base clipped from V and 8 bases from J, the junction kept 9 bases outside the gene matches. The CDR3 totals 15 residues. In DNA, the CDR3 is TGCGCCAGCAGCTTGCTCGGGACAGTAACGGATGAGCAGTTCTTC. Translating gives CASSLLGTVTDEQFF.

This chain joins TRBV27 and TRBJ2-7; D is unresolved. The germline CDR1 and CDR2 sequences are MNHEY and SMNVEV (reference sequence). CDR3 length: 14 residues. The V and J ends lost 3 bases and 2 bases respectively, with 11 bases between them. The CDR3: CASSLLGTTYEQYF. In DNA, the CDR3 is TGTGCCAGCAGTTTGTTAGGAACTACCTACGAGCAGTACTTC.

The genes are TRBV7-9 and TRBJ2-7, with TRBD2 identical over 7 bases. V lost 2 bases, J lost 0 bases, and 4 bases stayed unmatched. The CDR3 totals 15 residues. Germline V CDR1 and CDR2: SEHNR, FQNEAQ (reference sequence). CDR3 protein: CASSLSGGSSYEQYF. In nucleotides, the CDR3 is TGTGCCAGCAGCTTATCGGGAGGTAGCTCCTACGAGCAGTACTTC.

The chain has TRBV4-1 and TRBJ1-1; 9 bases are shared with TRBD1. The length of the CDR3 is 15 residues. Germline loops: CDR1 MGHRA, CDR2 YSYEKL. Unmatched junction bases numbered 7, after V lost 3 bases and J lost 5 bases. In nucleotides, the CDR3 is TGCGCCAGCAGCCACCGGGACAGGGAAAAGACTGAAGCTTTCTTT. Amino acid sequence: CASSHRDREKTEAFF.

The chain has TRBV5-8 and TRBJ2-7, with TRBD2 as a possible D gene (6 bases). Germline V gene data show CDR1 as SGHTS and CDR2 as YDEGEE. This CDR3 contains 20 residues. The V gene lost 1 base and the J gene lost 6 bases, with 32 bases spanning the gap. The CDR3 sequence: CASSLMIGGIKGTFASEQYF. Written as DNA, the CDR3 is TGTGCCAGCAGCTTGATGATCGGGGGAATTAAGGGTACGTTCGCTTCCGAGCAGTACTTC.